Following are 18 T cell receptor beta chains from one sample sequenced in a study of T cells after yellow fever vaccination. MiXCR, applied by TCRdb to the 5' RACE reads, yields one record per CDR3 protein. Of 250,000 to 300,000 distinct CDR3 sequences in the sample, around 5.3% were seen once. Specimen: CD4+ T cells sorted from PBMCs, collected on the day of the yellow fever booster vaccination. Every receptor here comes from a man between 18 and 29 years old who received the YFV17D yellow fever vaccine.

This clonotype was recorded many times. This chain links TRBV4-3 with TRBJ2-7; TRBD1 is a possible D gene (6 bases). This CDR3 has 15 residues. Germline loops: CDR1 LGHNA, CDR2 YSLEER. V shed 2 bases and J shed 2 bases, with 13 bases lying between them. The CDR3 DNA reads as TGCGCCAGCAGCCAATCCCATCAGGGGACCTACGAGCAGTACTTC. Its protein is CASSQSHQGTYEQYF.

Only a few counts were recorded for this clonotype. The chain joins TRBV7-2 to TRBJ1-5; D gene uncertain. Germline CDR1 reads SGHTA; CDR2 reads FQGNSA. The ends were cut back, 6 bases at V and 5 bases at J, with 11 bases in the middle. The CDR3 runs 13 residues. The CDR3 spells CASSGGLDQPQHF. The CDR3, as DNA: TGTGCCAGCAGTGGAGGGTTGGATCAGCCCCAGCATTTT.

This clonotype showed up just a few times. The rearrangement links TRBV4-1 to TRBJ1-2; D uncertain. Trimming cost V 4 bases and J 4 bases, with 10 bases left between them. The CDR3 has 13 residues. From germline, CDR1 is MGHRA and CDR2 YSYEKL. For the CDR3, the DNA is TGCGCCAGCAGCCGCGACACGATCTATGGCTACACCTTC. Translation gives CASSRDTIYGYTF.

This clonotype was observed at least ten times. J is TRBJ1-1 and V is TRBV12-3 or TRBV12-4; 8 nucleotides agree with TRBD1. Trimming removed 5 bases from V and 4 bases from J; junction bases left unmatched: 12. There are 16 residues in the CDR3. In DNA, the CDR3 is TGTGCCAGCAGTGCATCAGGGGGCCTTGAGGGCACTGAAGCTTTCTTT. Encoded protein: CASSASGGLEGTEAFF.

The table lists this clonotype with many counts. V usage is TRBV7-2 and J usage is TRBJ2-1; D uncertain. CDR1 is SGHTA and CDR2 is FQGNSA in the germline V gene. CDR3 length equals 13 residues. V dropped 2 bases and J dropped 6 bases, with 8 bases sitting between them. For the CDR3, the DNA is TGTGCCAGCAGCTTAAGCCGAGGCAATGAGCAGTTCTTC. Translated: CASSLSRGNEQFF. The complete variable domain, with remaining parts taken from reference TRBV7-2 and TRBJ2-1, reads GAGVSQSPSNKVTEKGKDVELRCDPISGHTALYWYRQSLGQGLEFLIYFQGNSAPDKSGLPSDRFSAERTGGSVSTLTIQRTQQEDSAVYLCASSLSRGNEQFFGPGTRLTVL.

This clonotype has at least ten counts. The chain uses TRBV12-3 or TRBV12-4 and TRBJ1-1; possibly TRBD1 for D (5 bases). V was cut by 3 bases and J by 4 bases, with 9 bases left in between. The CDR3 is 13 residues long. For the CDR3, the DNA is TGTGCCAGCAGTTTTGAGGGACTCACTGAAGCTTTCTTT. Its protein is CASSFEGLTEAFF.

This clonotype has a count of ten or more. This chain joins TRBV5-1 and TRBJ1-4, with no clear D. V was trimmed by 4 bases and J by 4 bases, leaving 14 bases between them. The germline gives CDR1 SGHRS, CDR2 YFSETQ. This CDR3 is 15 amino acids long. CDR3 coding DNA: TGCGCCAGCAGCCCGGAGGAACACGGTAATGAAAAACTGTTTTTT. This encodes CASSPEEHGNEKLFF.

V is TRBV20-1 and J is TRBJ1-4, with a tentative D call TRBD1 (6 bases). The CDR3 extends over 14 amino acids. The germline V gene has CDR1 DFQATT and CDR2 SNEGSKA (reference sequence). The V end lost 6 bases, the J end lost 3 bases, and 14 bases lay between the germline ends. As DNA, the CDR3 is TGCAGTGCGGTCCTCAACAGGGCTAATGAAAAACTGTTTTTT. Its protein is CSAVLNRANEKLFF.

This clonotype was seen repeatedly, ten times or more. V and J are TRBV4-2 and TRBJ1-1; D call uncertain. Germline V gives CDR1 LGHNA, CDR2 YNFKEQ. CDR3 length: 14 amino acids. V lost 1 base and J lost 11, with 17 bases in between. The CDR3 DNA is TGTGCCAGCAGCCAAGTCCCGGCGGGGAATGAGGCTTTCTTT. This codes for CASSQVPAGNEAFF.

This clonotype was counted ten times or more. The CDR3 loop is CASSLRGTSGGHEQFF. The DNA of the CDR3 is TGTGCCAGCAGCTTGCGCGGGACTAGCGGGGGGCATGAGCAGTTCTTC. This chain joins TRBV7-9 and TRBJ2-1, with TRBD2 identical over 15 bases. Per germline, CDR1 SEHNR and CDR2 FQNEAQ (reference sequence). With V trimmed by 3 bases and J by 8 bases, 5 bases remained unmatched. The CDR3 runs 16 residues.

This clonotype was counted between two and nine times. In nucleotides, the CDR3 is TGTGCCAGCAGTTTGTCCACAGGGTCTGGGGCCAACGTCCTGACTTTC. Translating gives CASSLSTGSGANVLTF. J is TRBJ2-6 and V is TRBV28, with TRBD1 as a possible D gene (6 bases). There are 16 residues in the CDR3. The ends were cut back, 3 bases at V and 1 base at J, with 10 bases in the middle. CDR1 is MDHEN and CDR2 is SYDVKM in the germline V gene.

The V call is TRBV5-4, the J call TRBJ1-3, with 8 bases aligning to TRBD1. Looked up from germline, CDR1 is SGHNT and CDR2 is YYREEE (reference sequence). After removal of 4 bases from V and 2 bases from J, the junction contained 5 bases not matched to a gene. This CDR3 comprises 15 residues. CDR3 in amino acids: CASSTGGETGNTIYF. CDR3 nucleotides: TGTGCCAGCAGCACAGGGGGAGAAACTGGAAACACCATATATTTT.

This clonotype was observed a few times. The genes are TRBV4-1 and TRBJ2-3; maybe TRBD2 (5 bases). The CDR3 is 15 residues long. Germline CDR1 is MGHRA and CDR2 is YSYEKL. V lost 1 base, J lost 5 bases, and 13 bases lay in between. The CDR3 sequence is CASSQGTVTGDTQYF. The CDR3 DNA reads TGCGCCAGCAGCCAAGGGACTGTTACGGGAGATACGCAGTATTTT.

CDR3 loop: CASSLLSRGQQPQHF. The CDR3 nucleotides are TGTGCCAGCAGCTTGCTGTCCAGGGGGCAACAGCCCCAGCATTTT. V gene TRBV5-6 combines with J gene TRBJ1-5; 8 bases agree with TRBD1. V lost 1 base to trimming and J lost 7 bases; unmatched junction nucleotides: 7. This CDR3 has 15 amino acids. CDR1 is SGHDT, CDR2 YYEEEE, per germline.

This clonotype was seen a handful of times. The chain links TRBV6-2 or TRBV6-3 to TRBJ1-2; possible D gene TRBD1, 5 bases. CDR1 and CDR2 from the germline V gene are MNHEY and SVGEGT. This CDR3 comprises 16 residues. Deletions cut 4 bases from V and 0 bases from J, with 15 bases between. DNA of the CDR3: TGTGCCAGCAGTTCCTCCCCCGCAGGGACTAACTATGGCTACACCTTC. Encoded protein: CASSSSPAGTNYGYTF.

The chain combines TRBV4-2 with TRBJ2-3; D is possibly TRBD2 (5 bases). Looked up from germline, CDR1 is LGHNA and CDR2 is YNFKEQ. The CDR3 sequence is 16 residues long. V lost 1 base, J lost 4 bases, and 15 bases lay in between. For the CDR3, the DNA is TGTGCCAGCAGCCAAGCCACACTAGGTTCTCCAGATACGCAGTATTTT. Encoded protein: CASSQATLGSPDTQYF.

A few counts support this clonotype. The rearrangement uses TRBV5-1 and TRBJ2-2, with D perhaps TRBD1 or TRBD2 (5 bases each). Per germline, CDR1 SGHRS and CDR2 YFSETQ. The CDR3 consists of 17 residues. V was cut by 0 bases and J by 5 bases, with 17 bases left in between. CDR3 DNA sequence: TGCGCCAGCAGCTTGGTTCCAGGGACCTCGGGGACCGGGGAGCTGTTTTTT. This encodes CASSLVPGTSGTGELFF.

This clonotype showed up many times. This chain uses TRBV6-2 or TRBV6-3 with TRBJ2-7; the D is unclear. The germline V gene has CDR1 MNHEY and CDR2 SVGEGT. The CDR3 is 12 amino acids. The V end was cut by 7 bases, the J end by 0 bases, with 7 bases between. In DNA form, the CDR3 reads TGTGCCAGCACCGCGACCTCCTACGAGCAGTACTTC. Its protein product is CASTATSYEQYF.